The next 5 T cell receptor beta chains were all read from a single sample in a study of CD8 T cells in ankylosing spondylitis. TCRdb ran MiXCR on the 5' RACE reads and lists one entry per CDR3 protein. The sample includes about 200,000 distinct CDR3 sequences, 10% to 15% of them seen just once. The sequenced sample was blood, either unsorted or a sorted T cell fraction (not recorded which). The receptors come from a male donor with ankylosing spondylitis or in good health (not recorded which).

The genes are TRBV19 and TRBJ2-3, with TRBD2 identical over 10 bases. Looked up from germline, CDR1 is LNHDA and CDR2 is SQIVND (reference sequence). The CDR3 has 14 residues. Trimming removed 7 bases from V and 1 base from J; junction bases left unmatched: 2. The CDR3 DNA is TGTGCCAGTACCGGACTAGCGGGCACAGATACGCAGTATTTT. Translating gives CASTGLAGTDTQYF.

The table lists this clonotype with a few counts. The chain is built from TRBV25-1 and TRBJ2-5; the D gene is possibly TRBD2 (6 bases). V was cut by 3 bases and J by 9 bases, with 20 bases left in between. Germline CDR1 is MGHDK and CDR2 is SYGVNS. This CDR3 has 15 amino acids. The CDR3 nucleotides read TGTGCCAGCAGTGATGGGGGGACGGACCACGGGGCCCAGTACTTC. It yields the protein CASSDGGTDHGAQYF.

This clonotype was found a few times. The V and J genes are TRBV7-9 and TRBJ2-5, with a weak D call TRBD1 (6 bases). Deletions cut 3 bases from V and 4 bases from J, with 18 bases between. This CDR3 is built from 16 residues. CDR1 is SEHNR, CDR2 FQNEAQ, per germline (reference sequence). In nucleotides, the CDR3 is TGTGCCAGCAGCTTCGCCCTCGGACAGCTCTTAGAGACCCAGTACTTC. The encoded protein is CASSFALGQLLETQYF.

This clonotype was observed a few times. At one boundary the junction diverges from the germline segment, which might be a read error. The chain is built from TRBV12-3 or TRBV12-4 and TRBJ2-1, with 11 bases fitting TRBD2. The CDR3 sequence is 17 residues long. The DNA for the CDR3 is TGTGCCAGCAGTCTAGCGGGAGGTTTAGCGGCCTACAATGAGCAGTTCTTC. Protein: CASSLAGGLAAYNEQFF.

This clonotype turned up a few times. This chain connects TRBV7-9 to TRBJ2-7; tentatively, D is TRBD2 (6 bases). There are 17 residues in the CDR3. Trimming stripped 4 bases from V and 2 bases from J, with 21 bases between. CDR1 is SEHNR, CDR2 FQNEAQ, per germline (reference sequence). The CDR3 loop is CASSSTGTGEAPYEQYF. DNA of the CDR3: TGTGCCAGCAGCTCCACGGGCACGGGGGAGGCCCCCTACGAGCAGTACTTC.